This T cell receptor beta chain was sequenced during a study of shared clonotypes between healthy human individuals. About this clone: The identical CDR3 is also encoded by other nucleotide sequences in the sample.

Sequencing was at deep level. The assay was immunoSEQ multiplex PCR, and TCRdb's table has in-frame clones only and misses some. The sample records 850,000 to 1,200,000 clones, around 76% being singletons. Material: memory CD4+ T cells sorted from blood. Subset of the sample: CD45RA-negative fraction. The clonotype comes from a young man in good health.

This CDR3 is CASSLIRGNNSPLHF. CDR3 nucleotides: TGTGCCAGCAGTTTGATAAGGGGAAATAATTCACCCCTCCACTTT. The J gene is TRBJ1-6, the V gene TRBV27; D is possibly TRBD1 (5 bases). The CDR3 consists of 15 residues. From germline, CDR1 is MNHEY and CDR2 SMNVEV (reference sequence). V was trimmed by 3 bases and J by 5 bases, leaving 11 bases between them.